This record covers a single T cell receptor beta chain. Its binding antigen is unknown. No much larger clone is present one base from it, and per-base qualities are unavailable. The CDR3, cysteine through phenylalanine, is 16 amino acids long. Kept here is only the CDR3 DNA, which spans 48 bases and is read in frame from base 1. Cut back by 8 bases and 0 bases, the V and J ends lie 19 bases apart. CDR1 and CDR2 are read off the germline V gene as ENHRY and SYGVKD. Sequencing of the TRB variable region was done with the immunoSEQ hsTCRB v3.0 assay at survey level resolution. A depth of roughly 35,000-55,000 T-cell genomes per sample was targeted for TRB sequencing. An Illumina MiSeq with a v3 150-cycle kit was used to sequence the pooled TRB libraries. As for the original processing: Repertoire analysis was run in R within a reproducible Nextflow workflow that covered QC, data transformation and analysis. LymphoSeq2, an R package for AIRR-Seq data exploration, was used to implement custom analyses. After excluding a few samples that yielded fewer than 5000 total TRB sequences, some 180 HIV repertoires remained for analysis. Among the approximately 180 HIV repertoires that were kept, around 59 were collected before ART initiation and some 130 were collected after ART initiation. Repertoires were downsampled to 5000 TRB nucleotide sequences, with summary statistics averaged over 100 downsampling iterations. The analysis kept only TRB sequences whose CDR3 regions were at least seven amino acids long. Diversity was assessed using a clonality score derived from Shannon entropy and using the Gini coefficient. In the repertoire networks, any two of the top 5000 CDR3 amino acid sequences were connected whenever the two sequences differed by an edit distance of one. For TRB CDR3 amino acid sequences, antigen specificity groups and MHC restriction were predicted with GLIPH2. CDR3 amino acid sequences were matched against VDJdb and McPAS-TCR to flag known CMV, EBV, HIV or tissue antigen associations. Pre-ART, post-ART and control groups were compared with Wilcoxon signed-rank tests and Holm-Bonferroni correction. TCRdb limited this immuneACCESS table to in-frame rearrangements with V and J called. A share of clones is missing; checked studies link under half to unresolved V genes, and the rest is unexplained. The V and J calls and clone size were taken over from that table, and D and trimming were inferred from the DNA. The sample data list 20,000 to 25,000 clones, and 65% to 90% of these were observed just once. About 16% of the sample is held by the ten biggest clonotypes.

This entry belongs to a study of long-term antiretroviral therapy in people with HIV (dated by TCRdb to 2021 to 2024). Background on the whole study: The earliest samples were collected roughly a decade before the 2015 WHO recommendation for immediate ART, at a time when ART was usually postponed until CD4 counts fell. This retrospective serial study examined whether starting ART and sustained HIV suppression were associated with changes in the composition and diversity of the TRB repertoire in peripheral blood. The cohort contributed about 200 cryopreserved PBMC samples from a few dozen adults with confirmed HIV infection, collected serially over a mean of about six years (range 1-12). Of the 30 participants with HIV, more than 10 were female. No cross-contamination during QIAcube processing turned up in test extractions that ran a monoclonal T-cell line alongside about 30 polyclonal samples.

To be included, a participant needed at least one PBMC sample from before ART initiation plus at least two post-ART samples. Treatment was received in the United States of America by all participants with HIV. Before DNA extraction, cryopreserved samples containing about 0.9-11 million PBMC were thawed and washed. At the time of the earliest PBMC sample, participants with HIV were aged between roughly 20 and 60 years. PBMC samples from each participant spanned 1-4 timepoints before ART initiation and 2-8 timepoints after ART initiation, with a median of 7 samples. For every participant, serial HIV viral load, CD4+ T-cell count, ART history and demographic data were obtained. Genomic DNA was extracted from unsorted PBMC with a Qiagen kit on a QIAcube, with processing performed in batches of 12 samples. The study at large found these results: The samples were dated from about 2003 to 2017, and the ART regimens that were used may be less effective than current ART regimens. Expanded TRB clones identified before ART initiation dominated the repertoire across all time points, though the dominance fluctuated and decreased in many PLHIV after ART. A significant increase in TRB diversity was found to be associated with ART initiation, although TRB diversity was observed to remain significantly below that of transplant donor controls even after long-term ART. HIV repertoires had narrower CDR3 length ranges than controls, and the network structure suggested an antigen-experienced repertoire that shifted only slightly toward naive after ART. Since PBMC availability was limited, sequencing covered only the TCR beta chain, with no alpha chain pairing. Inferences about post-ART repertoire changes are limited because no data were available on ART adherence, viral resistance or therapy changes. Because pre-ART samples had limited cell numbers, unsorted PBMC were profiled rather than sorted CD4+ and CD8+ T cells.

Sequenced here: unsorted PBMCs, sampled 1.2 years after starting antiretroviral therapy. This TCR was sampled from a man aged 45-60 years with HIV. The chain is assembled from TRBV10-3 and TRBJ1-2, with no D gene named confidently. The DNA is as follows: TGTGCCATCCAGCCCCACACGCCAGGAGCTAACTATGGCTACACCTTC. The resulting protein is CAIQPHTPGANYGYTF.